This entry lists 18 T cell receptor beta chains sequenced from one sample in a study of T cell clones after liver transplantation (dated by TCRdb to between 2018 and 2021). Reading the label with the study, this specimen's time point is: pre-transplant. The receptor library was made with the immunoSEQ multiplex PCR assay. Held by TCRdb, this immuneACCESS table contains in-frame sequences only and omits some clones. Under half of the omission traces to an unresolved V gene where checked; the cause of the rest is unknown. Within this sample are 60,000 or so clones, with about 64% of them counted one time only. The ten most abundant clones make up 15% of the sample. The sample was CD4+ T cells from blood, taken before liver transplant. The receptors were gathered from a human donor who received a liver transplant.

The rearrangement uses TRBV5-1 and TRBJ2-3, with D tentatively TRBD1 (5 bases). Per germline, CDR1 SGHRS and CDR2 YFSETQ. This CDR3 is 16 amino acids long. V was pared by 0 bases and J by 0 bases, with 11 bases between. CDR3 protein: CASSLVQGASTDTQYF. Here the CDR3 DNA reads TGCGCCAGCAGCTTGGTCCAGGGTGCTAGCACAGATACGCAGTATTTT.

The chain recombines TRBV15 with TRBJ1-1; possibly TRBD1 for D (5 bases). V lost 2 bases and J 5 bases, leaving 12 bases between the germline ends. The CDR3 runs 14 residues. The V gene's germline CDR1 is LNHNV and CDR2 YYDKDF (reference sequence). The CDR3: CATSRLTQGTEAFF. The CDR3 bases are TGTGCCACCAGCAGACTCACGCAGGGTACTGAAGCTTTCTTT. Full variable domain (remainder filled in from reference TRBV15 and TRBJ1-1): DAMVIQNPRYQVTQFGKPVTLSCSQTLNHNVMYWYQQKSSQAPKLLFHYYDKDFNNEADTPDNFQSRRPNTSFCFLDIRSPGLGDTAMYLCATSRLTQGTEAFFGQGTRLTVV.

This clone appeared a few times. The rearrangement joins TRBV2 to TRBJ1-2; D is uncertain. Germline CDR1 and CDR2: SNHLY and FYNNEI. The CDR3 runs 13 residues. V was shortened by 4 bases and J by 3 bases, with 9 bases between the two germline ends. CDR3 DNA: TGTGCCAGCAGTGCGGGTAGAGACTATGGCTACACCTTC. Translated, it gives CASSAGRDYGYTF.

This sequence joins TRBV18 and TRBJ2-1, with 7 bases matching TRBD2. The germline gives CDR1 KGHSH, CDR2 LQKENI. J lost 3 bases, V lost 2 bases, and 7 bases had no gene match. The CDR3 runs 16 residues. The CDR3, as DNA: TGTGCCAGCTCACCAATGGGGGGGTCGATCTACAATGAGCAGTTCTTC. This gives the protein CASSPMGGSIYNEQFF.

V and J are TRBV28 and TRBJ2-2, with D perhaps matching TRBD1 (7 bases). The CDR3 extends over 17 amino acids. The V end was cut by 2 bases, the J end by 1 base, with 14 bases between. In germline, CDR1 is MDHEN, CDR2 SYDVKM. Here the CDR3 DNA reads TGTGCCAGCAGTTTACAACAGGGGCGGGGGAACACCGGGGAGCTGTTTTTT. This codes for CASSLQQGRGNTGELFF.

This CDR3 is CASSKAGEIYEQYF. CDR3 in DNA: TGTGCCAGTAGTAAGGCAGGGGAAATCTACGAGCAGTACTTC. The rearrangement joins TRBV19 to TRBJ2-7, with D possibly matching TRBD1 (6 bases). This CDR3 has 14 amino acids. V was trimmed by 4 bases and J by 3 bases, leaving 13 bases between them. Germline loops: CDR1 LNHDA, CDR2 SQIVND (reference sequence).

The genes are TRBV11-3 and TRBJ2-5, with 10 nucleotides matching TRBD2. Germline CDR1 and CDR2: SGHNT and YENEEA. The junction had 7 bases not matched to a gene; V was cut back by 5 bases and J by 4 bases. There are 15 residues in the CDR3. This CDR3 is CASSESGGAGETQYF. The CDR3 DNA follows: TGTGCCAGCAGCGAAAGCGGGGGGGCAGGAGAGACCCAGTACTTC.

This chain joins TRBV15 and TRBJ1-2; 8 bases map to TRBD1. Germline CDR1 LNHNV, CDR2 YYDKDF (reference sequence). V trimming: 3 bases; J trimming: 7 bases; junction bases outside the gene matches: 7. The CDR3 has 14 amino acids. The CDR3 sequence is CATSSLTGEVGYTF. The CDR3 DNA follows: TGTGCCACCAGCAGCCTGACAGGGGAAGTTGGCTACACCTTC. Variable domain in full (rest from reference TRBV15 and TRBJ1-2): DAMVIQNPRYQVTQFGKPVTLSCSQTLNHNVMYWYQQKSSQAPKLLFHYYDKDFNNEADTPDNFQSRRPNTSFCFLDIRSPGLGDTAMYLCATSSLTGEVGYTFGSGTRLTVV.

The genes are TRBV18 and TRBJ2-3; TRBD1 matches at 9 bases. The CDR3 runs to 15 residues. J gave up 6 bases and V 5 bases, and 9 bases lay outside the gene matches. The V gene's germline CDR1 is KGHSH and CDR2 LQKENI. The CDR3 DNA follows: TGTGCCAGCTCAACGTCCCGGGACAGGGCCGATACGCAGTATTTT. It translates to CASSTSRDRADTQYF.

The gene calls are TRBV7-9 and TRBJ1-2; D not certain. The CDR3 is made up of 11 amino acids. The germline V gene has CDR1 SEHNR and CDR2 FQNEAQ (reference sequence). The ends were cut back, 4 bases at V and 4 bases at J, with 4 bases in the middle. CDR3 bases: TGTGCCAGCAGCTCTCGCTATGGCTACACCTTC. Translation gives CASSSRYGYTF.

In DNA form, the CDR3 reads TGTGCCAGCAGCTTAGCCAGGGCAGGAATCGGGGAGCTGTTTTTT. Translating it yields CASSLARAGIGELFF. V usage is TRBV7-6 and J usage is TRBJ2-2; perhaps TRBD1 as D (5 bases). Looked up from germline, CDR1 is SGHVS and CDR2 is FNYEAQ. With 0 bases removed from V and 7 bases from J, the gap between germline ends came to 12 bases. The CDR3 extends over 15 amino acids.

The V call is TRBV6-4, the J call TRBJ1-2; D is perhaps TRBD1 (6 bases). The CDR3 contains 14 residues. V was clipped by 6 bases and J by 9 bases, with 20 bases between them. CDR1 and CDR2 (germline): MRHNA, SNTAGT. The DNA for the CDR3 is TGTGCCAGCAGCACTTCGGACAGTCCGAGGAGCTACACCTTC. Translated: CASSTSDSPRSYTF.

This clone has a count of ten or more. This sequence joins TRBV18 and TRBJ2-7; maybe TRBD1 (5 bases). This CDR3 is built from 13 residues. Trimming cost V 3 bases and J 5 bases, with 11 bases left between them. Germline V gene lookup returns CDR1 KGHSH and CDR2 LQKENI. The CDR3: CASSPAQGDEQYF. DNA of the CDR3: TGTGCCAGCTCACCGGCGCAGGGCGACGAGCAGTACTTC.

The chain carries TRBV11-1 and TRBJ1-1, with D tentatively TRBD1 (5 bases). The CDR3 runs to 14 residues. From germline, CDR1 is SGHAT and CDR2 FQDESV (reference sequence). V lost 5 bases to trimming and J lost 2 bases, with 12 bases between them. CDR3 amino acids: CASSLTGGNTEAFF. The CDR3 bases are TGTGCCAGCAGCCTCACGGGGGGAAACACTGAAGCTTTCTTT.

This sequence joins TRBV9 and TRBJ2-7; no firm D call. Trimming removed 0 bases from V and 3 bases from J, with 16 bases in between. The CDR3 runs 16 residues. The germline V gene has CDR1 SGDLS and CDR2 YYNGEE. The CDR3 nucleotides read TGTGCCAGCAGCGTAGTACTTTGGGTGAGGAGCTACGAGCAGTACTTC. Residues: CASSVVLWVRSYEQYF.

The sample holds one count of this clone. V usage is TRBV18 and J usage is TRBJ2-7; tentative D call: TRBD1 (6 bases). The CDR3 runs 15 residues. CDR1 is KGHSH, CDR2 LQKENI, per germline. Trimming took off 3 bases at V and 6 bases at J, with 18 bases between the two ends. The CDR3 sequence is CASSPRQVPEGEQYF. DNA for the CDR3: TGTGCCAGCTCACCCAGACAGGTCCCCGAGGGCGAGCAGTACTTC.

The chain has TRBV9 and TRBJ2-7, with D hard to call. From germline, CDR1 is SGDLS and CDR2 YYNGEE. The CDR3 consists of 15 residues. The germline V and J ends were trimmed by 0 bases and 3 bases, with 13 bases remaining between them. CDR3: CASSVAGGANYEQYF. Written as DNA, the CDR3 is TGTGCCAGCAGCGTAGCCGGCGGAGCGAACTACGAGCAGTACTTC.

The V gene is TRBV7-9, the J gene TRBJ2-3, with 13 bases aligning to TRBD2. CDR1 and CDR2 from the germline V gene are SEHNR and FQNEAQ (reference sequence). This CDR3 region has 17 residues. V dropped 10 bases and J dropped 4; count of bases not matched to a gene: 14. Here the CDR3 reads CAIGPGGLAGVADTQYF. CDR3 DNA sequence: TGTGCCATCGGTCCAGGCGGACTAGCGGGGGTGGCAGATACGCAGTATTTT.